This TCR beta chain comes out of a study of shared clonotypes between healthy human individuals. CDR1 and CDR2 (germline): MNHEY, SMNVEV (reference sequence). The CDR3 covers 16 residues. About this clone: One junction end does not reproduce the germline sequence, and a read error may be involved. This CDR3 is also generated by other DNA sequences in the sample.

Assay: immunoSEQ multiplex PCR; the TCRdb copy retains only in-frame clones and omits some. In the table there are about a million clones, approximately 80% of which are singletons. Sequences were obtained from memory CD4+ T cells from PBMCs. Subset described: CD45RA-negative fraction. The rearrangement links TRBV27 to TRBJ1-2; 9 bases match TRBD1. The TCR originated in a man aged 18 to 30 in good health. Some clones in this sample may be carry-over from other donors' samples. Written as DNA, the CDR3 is TGTGCTAGCAGCCGAGGGGGACAGGGTGGAGGCTATGGCTACACCTTC. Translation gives CASSRGGQGGGYGYTF.